The present T cell receptor (beta chain) was sequenced within a study of T cell repertoires in cytomegalovirus infection. TCRdb re-derived calls from the reads in MiXCR, one entry per CDR3 protein. The sample has about 230,000 distinct CDR3 sequences, around 6.2% seen once. There are many counts of this clonotype. The sequenced sample was PBMCs. The sequence came from a human donor in good health (CMV status not recorded). Some clones in this sample may be carry-over from other donors' samples.

The DNA for the CDR3 is TGTGCCAGCAGTATAACAGGGGGTAGCTACGAGCAGTACTTC. It encodes CASSITGGSYEQYF. This chain connects TRBV28 to TRBJ2-7; TRBD1 matches 8 bases. Germline V gives CDR1 MDHEN, CDR2 SYDVKM. V shed 5 bases and J 3 bases; nucleotides not matched to a gene: 6. This CDR3 has 14 residues.